The present TCR beta chain was sequenced within a study of cytomegalovirus exposure and HLA in healthy donors. Study context: Some 80 million unique TCRs from HLA-typed donors were held in an early data release.

The CDR3 covers 15 residues. Trimming left V 6 bases short and J 5 bases short, with 17 bases between. The germline V gene has CDR1 MNHEY and CDR2 SVGAGI. The study ran its PCR with 60 Vbeta and 13 Jbeta primers. The repertoire was sequenced with immunoSEQ multiplex PCR; TCRdb's copy has only in-frame clones and lacks some. The sample has around 130,000 clones; 55% to 75% are singletons. The origin of this receptor is a man younger than 40 in good health and CMV-seropositive. This chain uses TRBV6-5 with TRBJ1-5; D unresolved. The source material was PBMCs. CDR3 DNA: TGTGCCAGCAGCCCCCTAGGTTTAGGCGATCAGCCCCAGCATTTT. Translated: CASSPLGLGDQPQHF.